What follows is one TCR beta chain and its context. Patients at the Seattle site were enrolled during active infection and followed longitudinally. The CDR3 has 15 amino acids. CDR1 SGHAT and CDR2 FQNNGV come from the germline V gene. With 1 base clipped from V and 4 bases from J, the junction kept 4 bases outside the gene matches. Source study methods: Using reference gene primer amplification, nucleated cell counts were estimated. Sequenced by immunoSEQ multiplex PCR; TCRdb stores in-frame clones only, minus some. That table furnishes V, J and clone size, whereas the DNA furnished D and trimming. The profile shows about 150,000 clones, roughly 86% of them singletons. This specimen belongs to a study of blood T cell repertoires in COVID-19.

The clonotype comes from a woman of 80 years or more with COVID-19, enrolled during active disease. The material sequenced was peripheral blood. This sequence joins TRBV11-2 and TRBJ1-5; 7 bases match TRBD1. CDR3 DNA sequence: TGTGCCAGCAGCTTAGGCAGGGGGAATAATCAGCCCCAGCATTTT. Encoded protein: CASSLGRGNNQPQHF.